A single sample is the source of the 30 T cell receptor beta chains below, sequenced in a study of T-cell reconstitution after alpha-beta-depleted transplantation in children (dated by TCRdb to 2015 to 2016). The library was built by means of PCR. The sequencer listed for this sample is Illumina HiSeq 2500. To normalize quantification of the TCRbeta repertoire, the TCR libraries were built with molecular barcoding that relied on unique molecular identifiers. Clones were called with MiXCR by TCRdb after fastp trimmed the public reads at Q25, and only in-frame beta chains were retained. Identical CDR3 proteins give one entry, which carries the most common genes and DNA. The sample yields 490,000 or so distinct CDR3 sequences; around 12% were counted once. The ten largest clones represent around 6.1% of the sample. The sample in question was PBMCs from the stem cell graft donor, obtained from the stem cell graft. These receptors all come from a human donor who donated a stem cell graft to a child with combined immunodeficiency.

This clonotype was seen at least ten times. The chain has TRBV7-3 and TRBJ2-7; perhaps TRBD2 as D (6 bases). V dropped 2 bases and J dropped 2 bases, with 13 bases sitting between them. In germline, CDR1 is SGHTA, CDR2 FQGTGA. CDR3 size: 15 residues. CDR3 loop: CASSLSGAGAYEQYF. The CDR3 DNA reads TGTGCCAGCAGCTTATCTGGAGCGGGTGCCTACGAGCAGTACTTC.

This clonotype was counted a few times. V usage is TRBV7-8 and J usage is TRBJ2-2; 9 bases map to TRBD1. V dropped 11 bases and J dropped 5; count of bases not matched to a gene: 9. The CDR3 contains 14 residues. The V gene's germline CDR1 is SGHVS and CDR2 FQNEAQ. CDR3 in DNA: TGTGCCTGCCGGGACAGGGTCACGACCGGGGAGCTGTTTTTT. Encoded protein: CACRDRVTTGELFF. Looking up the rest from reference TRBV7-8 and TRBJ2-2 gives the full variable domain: GAGVSQSPRYKVAKRGQDVALRCDPISGHVSLFWYQQALGQGPEFLTYFQNEAQLDKSGLPSDRFFAERPEGSVSTLKIQRTQQEDSAVYLCACRDRVTTGELFFGEGSRLTVL.

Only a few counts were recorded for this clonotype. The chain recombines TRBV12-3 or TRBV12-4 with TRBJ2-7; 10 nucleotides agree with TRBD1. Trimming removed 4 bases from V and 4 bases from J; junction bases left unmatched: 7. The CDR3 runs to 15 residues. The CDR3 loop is CASSSLRDRGYEQYF. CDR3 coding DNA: TGTGCCAGCAGTTCCCTCCGGGACAGGGGTTACGAGCAGTACTTC.

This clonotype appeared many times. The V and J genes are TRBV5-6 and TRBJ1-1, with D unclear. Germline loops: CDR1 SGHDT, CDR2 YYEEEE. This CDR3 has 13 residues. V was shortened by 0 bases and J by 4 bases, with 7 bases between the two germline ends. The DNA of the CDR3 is TGTGCCAGCAGCTTGGGATTCGGCACTGAAGCTTTCTTT. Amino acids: CASSLGFGTEAFF.

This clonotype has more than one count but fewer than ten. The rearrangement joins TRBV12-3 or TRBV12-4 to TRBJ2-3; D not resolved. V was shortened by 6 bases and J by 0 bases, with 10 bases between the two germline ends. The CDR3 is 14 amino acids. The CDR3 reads CASSLNPSTDTQYF. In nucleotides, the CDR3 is TGTGCCAGCAGCCTTAACCCCAGCACAGATACGCAGTATTTT.

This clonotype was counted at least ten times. The CDR3 loop is CAISDPERGPTNQPQHF. In DNA form, the CDR3 reads TGTGCCATCAGTGACCCTGAGAGGGGACCCACCAATCAGCCCCAGCATTTT. V is TRBV10-3 and J is TRBJ1-5, with TRBD1 as a possible D gene (5 bases). With 3 bases removed from V and 3 bases from J, the gap between germline ends came to 18 bases. This CDR3 comprises 17 residues. Germline V gene sequence: CDR1 ENHRY, CDR2 SYGVKD.

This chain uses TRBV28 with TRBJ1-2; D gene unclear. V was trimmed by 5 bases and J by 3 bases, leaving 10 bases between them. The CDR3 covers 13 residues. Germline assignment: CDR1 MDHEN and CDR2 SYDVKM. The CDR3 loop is CASSRYGDYGYTF. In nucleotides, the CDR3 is TGTGCCAGCAGTCGGTACGGGGACTATGGCTACACCTTC.

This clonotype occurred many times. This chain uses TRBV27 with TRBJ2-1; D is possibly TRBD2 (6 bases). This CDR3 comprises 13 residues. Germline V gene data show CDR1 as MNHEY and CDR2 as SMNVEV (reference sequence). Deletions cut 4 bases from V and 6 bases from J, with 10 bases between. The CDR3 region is CASSSGGSNEQFF. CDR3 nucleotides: TGTGCCAGCAGTTCCGGGGGTAGCAATGAGCAGTTCTTC.

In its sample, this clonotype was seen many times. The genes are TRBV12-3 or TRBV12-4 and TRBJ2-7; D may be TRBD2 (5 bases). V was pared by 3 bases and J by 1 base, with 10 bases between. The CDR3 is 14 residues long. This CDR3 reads CASSLGDASYEQYF. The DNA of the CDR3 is TGTGCCAGCAGTTTGGGAGACGCTTCCTACGAGCAGTACTTC.

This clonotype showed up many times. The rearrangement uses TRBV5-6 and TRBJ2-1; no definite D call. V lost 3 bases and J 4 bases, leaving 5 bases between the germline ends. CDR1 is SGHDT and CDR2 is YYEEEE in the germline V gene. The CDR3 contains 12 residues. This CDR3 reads CASSSIYNEQFF. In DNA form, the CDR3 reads TGTGCCAGCAGCTCCATATACAATGAGCAGTTCTTC.

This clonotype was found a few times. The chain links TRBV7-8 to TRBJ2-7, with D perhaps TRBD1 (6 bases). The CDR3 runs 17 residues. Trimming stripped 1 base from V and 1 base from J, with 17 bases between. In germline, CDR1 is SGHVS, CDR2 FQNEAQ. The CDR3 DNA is TGTGCCAGCAGCTTAGAAGTGCAGGGGCCACAATCCTACGAGCAGTACTTC. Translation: CASSLEVQGPQSYEQYF.

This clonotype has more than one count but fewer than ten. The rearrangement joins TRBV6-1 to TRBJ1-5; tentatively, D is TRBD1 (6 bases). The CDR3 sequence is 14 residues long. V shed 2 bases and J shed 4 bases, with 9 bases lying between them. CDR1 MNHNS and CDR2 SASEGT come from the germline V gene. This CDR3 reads CASSEIQGNQPQHF. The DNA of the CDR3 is TGTGCCAGCAGTGAAATACAGGGAAATCAGCCCCAGCATTTT.

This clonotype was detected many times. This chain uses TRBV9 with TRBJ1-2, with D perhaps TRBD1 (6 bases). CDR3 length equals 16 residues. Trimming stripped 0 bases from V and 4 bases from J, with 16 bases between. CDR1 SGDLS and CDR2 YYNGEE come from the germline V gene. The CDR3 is CASSVAPGQLFYGYTF. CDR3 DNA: TGTGCCAGCAGCGTAGCGCCGGGACAACTCTTCTATGGCTACACCTTC.

CDR3 sequence reads: CASSPQANTGELFF. The DNA of the CDR3 is TGTGCCAGCAGCCCCCAGGCCAACACCGGGGAGCTGTTTTTT. This chain links TRBV7-3 with TRBJ2-2; D unclear. CDR1 SGHTA and CDR2 FQGTGA come from the germline V gene. The V end lost 5 bases, the J end lost 2 bases, and 9 bases lay between the germline ends. The CDR3 loop spans 14 amino acids.

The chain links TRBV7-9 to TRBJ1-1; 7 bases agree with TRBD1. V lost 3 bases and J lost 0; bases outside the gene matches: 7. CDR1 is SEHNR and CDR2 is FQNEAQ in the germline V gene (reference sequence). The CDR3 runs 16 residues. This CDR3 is CASSFYRGFVNTEAFF. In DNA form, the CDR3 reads TGTGCCAGCAGCTTTTACAGGGGATTTGTGAACACTGAAGCTTTCTTT. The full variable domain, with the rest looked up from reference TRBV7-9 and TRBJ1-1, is DTGVSQNPRHKITKRGQNVTFRCDPISEHNRLYWYRQTLGQGPEFLTYFQNEAQLEKSRLLSDRFSAERPKGSFSTLEIQRTEQGDSAMYLCASSFYRGFVNTEAFFGQGTRLTVV.

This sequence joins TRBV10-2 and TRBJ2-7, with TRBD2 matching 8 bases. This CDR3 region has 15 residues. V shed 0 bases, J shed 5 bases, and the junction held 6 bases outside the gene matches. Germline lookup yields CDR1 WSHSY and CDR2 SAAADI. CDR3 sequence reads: CASSESSGGPHEQYF. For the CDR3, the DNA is TGCGCCAGCAGTGAGTCGTCGGGGGGGCCTCACGAGCAGTACTTC.

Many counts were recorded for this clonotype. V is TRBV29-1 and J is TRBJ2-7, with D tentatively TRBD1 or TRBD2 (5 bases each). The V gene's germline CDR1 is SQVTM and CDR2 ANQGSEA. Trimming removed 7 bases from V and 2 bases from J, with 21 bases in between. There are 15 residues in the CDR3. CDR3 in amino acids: CSAFSPGRRTYEQYF. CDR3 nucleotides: TGCAGCGCTTTCTCACCGGGACGGAGGACCTACGAGCAGTACTTC.

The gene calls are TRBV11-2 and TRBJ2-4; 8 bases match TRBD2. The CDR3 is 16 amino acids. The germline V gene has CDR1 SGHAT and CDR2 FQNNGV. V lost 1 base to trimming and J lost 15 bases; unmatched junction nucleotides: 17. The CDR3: CASSLGPGLGVSRSYF. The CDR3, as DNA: TGTGCCAGCAGCTTAGGACCGGGACTAGGAGTTTCAAGGTCGTACTTC. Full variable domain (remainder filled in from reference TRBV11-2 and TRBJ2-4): EAGVAQSPRYKIIEKRQSVAFWCNPISGHATLYWYQQILGQGPKLLIQFQNNGVVDDSQLPKDRFSAERLKGVDSTLKIQPAKLEDSAVYLCASSLGPGLGVSRSYFGAGTRLSVL.

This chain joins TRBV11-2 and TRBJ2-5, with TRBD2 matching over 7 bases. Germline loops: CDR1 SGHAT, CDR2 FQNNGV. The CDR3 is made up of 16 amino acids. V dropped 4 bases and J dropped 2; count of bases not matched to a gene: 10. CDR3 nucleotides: TGTGCCAGCAGCTATCTCGTTACCGGGGGGCAAGAGACCCAGTACTTC. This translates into CASSYLVTGGQETQYF.

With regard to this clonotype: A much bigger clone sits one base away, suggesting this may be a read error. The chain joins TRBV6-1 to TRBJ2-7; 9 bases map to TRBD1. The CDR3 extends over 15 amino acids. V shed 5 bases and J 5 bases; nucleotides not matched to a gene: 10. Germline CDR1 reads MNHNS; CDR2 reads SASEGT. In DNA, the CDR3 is TGTGCCAGCAGTAATATCGGGACAGGGATCAACGAGCAGTACGTC. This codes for CASSNIGTGINEQYV.

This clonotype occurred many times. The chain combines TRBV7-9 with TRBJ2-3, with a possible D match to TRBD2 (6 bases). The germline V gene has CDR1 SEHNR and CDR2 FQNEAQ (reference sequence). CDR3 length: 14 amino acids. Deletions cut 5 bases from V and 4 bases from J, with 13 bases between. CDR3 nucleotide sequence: TGTGCCAGCAGCCTGGGGGGATTCGCAGATACGCAGTATTTT. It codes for CASSLGGFADTQYF.

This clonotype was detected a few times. CDR3: CAVQGQGEYEQYF. The CDR3 DNA follows: TGTGCCGTCCAAGGACAGGGGGAGTACGAGCAGTACTTC. The chain couples TRBV10-3 to TRBJ2-7; TRBD1 aligns across 10 bases. CDR1 and CDR2 (germline): ENHRY, SYGVKD. There are 13 residues in the CDR3. J was trimmed by 4 bases and V by 11 bases; bases with no gene match: 8.

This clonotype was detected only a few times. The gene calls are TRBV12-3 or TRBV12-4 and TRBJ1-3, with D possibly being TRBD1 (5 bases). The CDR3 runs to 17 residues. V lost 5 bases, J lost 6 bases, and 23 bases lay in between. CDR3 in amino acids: CASSQIPRGVKENTIYF. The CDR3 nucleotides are TGTGCCAGCAGTCAAATACCCCGGGGGGTAAAGGAAAACACCATATATTTT.

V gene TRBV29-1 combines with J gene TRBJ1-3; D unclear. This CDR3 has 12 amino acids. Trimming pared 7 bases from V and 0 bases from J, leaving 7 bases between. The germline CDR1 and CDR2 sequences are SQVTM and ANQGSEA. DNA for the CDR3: TGCAGCGCCGTTTTCTCTGGAAACACCATATATTTT. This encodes CSAVFSGNTIYF. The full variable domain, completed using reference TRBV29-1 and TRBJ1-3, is SAVISQKPSRDICQRGTSLTIQCQVDSQVTMMFWYRQQPGQSLTLIATANQGSEATYESGFVIDKFPISRPNLTFSTLTVSNMSPEDSSIYLCSAVFSGNTIYFGEGSWLTVV.

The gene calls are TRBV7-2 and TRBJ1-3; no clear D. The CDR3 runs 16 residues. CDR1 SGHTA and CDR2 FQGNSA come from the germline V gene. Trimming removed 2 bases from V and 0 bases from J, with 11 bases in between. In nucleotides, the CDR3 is TGTGCCAGCAGCTTAACCTATGGGCGCTCTGGAAACACCATATATTTT. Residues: CASSLTYGRSGNTIYF.

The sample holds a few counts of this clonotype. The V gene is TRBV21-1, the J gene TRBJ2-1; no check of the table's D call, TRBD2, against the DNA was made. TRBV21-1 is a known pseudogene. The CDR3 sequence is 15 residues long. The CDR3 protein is CASSKKISGYNEQFF. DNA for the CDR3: TGTGCCAGCAGCAAGAAAATCAGCGGCTACAATGAGCAGTTCTTC.

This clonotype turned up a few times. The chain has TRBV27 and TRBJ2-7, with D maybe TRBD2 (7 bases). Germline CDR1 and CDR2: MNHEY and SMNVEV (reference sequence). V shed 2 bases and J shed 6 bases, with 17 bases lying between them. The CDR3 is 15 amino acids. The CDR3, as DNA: TGTGCCAGCAGTTTAGTACCGGGGGGCCGTCGCGAGCAGTACTTC. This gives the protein CASSLVPGGRREQYF.

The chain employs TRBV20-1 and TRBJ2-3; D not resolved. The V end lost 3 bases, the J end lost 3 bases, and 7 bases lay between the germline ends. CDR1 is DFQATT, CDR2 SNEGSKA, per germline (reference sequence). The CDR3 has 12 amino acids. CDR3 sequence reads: CSASPRTDTQYF. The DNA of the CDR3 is TGCAGTGCTAGCCCTAGGACAGATACGCAGTATTTT.

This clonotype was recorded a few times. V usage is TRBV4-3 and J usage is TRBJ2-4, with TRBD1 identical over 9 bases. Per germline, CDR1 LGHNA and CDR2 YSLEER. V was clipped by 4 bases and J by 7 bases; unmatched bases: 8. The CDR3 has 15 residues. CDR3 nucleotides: TGCGCCAGCAGCCCCCGACGGGACAGGGTTAACATTCAGTACTTC. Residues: CASSPRRDRVNIQYF.

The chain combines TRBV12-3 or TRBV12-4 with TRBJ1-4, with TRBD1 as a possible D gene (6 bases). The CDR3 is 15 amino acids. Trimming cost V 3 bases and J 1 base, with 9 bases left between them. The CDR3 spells CASSFVQGTNEKLFF. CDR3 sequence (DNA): TGTGCCAGCAGTTTTGTACAGGGAACTAATGAAAAACTGTTTTTT.